The 17 T cell receptor beta chains below come from one sample, sequenced in a study of T-cell memory formation after mild COVID-19. TCRdb passed the 5' RACE reads through MiXCR, listing each CDR3 protein once. The repertoire includes 470,000 or so distinct CDR3 sequences, 15% to 20% of them detected once, and more than 9% sits in the top ten. Sample: PBMCs or a T cell subset sorted from them (not recorded which). The receptors shown here come from an adult woman who had mild COVID-19 (a few samples of this study predate the infection). Cell type and time point are not known.

V and J are TRBV7-8 and TRBJ1-4, with 7 bases that match TRBD1. The ends lost 6 bases at V and 8 bases at J; junction bases unmatched: 12. The CDR3 consists of 15 residues. CDR1 is SGHVS, CDR2 FQNEAQ, per germline. In DNA, the CDR3 is TGTGCCAGCAGTCGCCTAGGGGGCGCGGAGGAAAAACTGTTTTTT. Its protein product is CASSRLGGAEEKLFF.

The chain uses TRBV7-9 and TRBJ2-3, with no clear D. This CDR3 has 17 amino acids. The V end lost 1 base, the J end lost 0 bases, and 14 bases lay between the germline ends. Germline-derived CDR1 and CDR2 are SEHNR and FQNEAQ (reference sequence). The CDR3 is CASSLGPAERSTDTQYF. Written as DNA, the CDR3 is TGTGCCAGCAGCTTAGGTCCGGCAGAAAGGAGCACAGATACGCAGTATTTT.

In this sample, this clonotype turned up a few times. This sequence joins TRBV4-1 and TRBJ2-7; TRBD1 matches 11 bases. The CDR3 is made up of 15 amino acids. The germline V gene encodes CDR1 MGHRA and CDR2 YSYEKL. Trimming removed 4 bases from V and 4 bases from J; junction bases left unmatched: 6. The CDR3 DNA sequence: TGCGCCAGCAGCCCCGGGACAGGGGGAAATTACGAGCAGTACTTC. This translates into CASSPGTGGNYEQYF.

This clonotype was seen a few times. The V gene is TRBV19, the J gene TRBJ2-4; 10 bases are shared with TRBD1. Germline assignment: CDR1 LNHDA and CDR2 SQIVND (reference sequence). The CDR3 consists of 18 residues. The V gene end was trimmed by 7 bases and the J gene end by 2 bases; junction bases not matched to a gene: 14. CDR3 amino acids: CASTPWTGGVDSKNIQYF. CDR3 bases: TGTGCCAGTACACCTTGGACAGGGGGAGTGGATTCCAAAAACATTCAGTACTTC.

The table lists this clonotype with a few counts. V gene TRBV5-1 combines with J gene TRBJ1-1; possible D gene TRBD1, 6 bases. In germline, CDR1 is SGHRS, CDR2 YFSETQ. The V end was cut by 4 bases, the J end by 4 bases, with 14 bases between. This CDR3 is built from 14 residues. The CDR3 DNA reads TGCGCCAGCAGCCCGGGGGGACAAGTCACTGAAGCTTTCTTT. It codes for CASSPGGQVTEAFF.

The chain uses TRBV21-1 and TRBJ1-1; TRBD1, the D gene given by the table, was not confirmed from the DNA. TRBV21-1 is an annotated pseudogene. The CDR3 sequence is 15 residues long. The DNA for the CDR3 is TGTGCCAGCAGCAAAGGCGACAGGGGGAACACTGAAGCTTTCTTT. It is translated as CASSKGDRGNTEAFF.

The chain has TRBV12-3 or TRBV12-4 and TRBJ2-6; D gene ambiguous. The CDR3 extends over 14 amino acids. The V end was cut by 5 bases, the J end by 0 bases, with 5 bases between. The CDR3 loop is CASSEFSGANVLTF. The CDR3 region has the DNA TGTGCCAGCAGTGAGTTCTCTGGGGCCAACGTCCTGACTTTC.

V is TRBV5-1 and J is TRBJ1-1; D gene ambiguous. V lost 0 bases and J lost 1, with 10 bases in between. Germline lookup yields CDR1 SGHRS and CDR2 YFSETQ. This CDR3 has 15 amino acids. CDR3 nucleotide sequence: TGCGCCAGCAGCTTGGTTCCAGGAAGGAACACTGAAGCTTTCTTT. It codes for CASSLVPGRNTEAFF.

This clonotype has just a few counts. The chain has TRBV12-3 or TRBV12-4 and TRBJ2-7; the D gene is possibly TRBD1 (6 bases). The CDR3 runs to 18 residues. The V and J ends lost 4 bases and 7 bases respectively, with 29 bases between them. DNA for the CDR3: TGTGCCAGCAGTTCTAGGGGGACCGGGACAAATTACGGCAGGGAGCAGTACTTC. Translating gives CASSSRGTGTNYGREQYF.

The chain is built from TRBV6-2 or TRBV6-3 and TRBJ1-2; D remains unclear. The CDR3 covers 16 residues. Germline V gene sequence: CDR1 MNHEY, CDR2 SVGEGT. Trimming removed 5 bases from V and 2 bases from J, with 18 bases in between. CDR3 DNA sequence: TGTGCCAGCAGTGCTCCCTATGGCATTTTGAACTATGGCTACACCTTC. This codes for CASSAPYGILNYGYTF.

This chain links TRBV27 with TRBJ2-3, with D possibly TRBD1 on 6 matching bases. CDR3 size: 14 residues. Germline loops: CDR1 MNHEY, CDR2 SMNVEV (reference sequence). Trimming removed 5 bases from V and 4 bases from J, with 13 bases in between. As DNA, the CDR3 is TGTGCCAGCAGTCCTTTTTGGGGGCCAGATACGCAGTATTTT. It codes for CASSPFWGPDTQYF.

This clonotype was detected a few times. The chain combines TRBV24-1 with TRBJ2-3, with D possibly being TRBD1 or TRBD2 (6 bases each). This CDR3 is 14 amino acids long. V was shortened by 7 bases and J by 5 bases, with 15 bases between the two germline ends. Germline-derived CDR1 and CDR2 are KGHDR and SFDVKD. For the CDR3, the DNA is TGTGCCACCAGGTCCGGGGGCGCAGGAGATACGCAGTATTTT. This encodes CATRSGGAGDTQYF.

This clonotype was detected a few times. The V and J genes are TRBV6-6 and TRBJ1-1, with D uncertain. V was shortened by 6 bases and J by 5 bases, with 16 bases between the two germline ends. This CDR3 spans 14 amino acids. From germline, CDR1 is MNHNY and CDR2 SVGAGI (reference sequence). The CDR3, as DNA: TGTGCCAGCAGCTCCACGGCTCTTGGGACTGAAGCTTTCTTT. Amino acid sequence: CASSSTALGTEAFF.

V and J are TRBV7-2 and TRBJ2-7, with D possibly being TRBD1 (5 bases). Deletions cut 2 bases from V and 7 bases from J, with 15 bases between. CDR1 SGHTA and CDR2 FQGNSA come from the germline V gene. The CDR3 runs to 14 residues. The CDR3 DNA sequence: TGTGCCAGCAGCTTAAGGCCCCCAGGGTGGGAGCAGTACTTC. Its protein is CASSLRPPGWEQYF.

The J gene is TRBJ2-1, the V gene TRBV7-9; D might be TRBD2 (5 bases). This CDR3 spans 12 amino acids. In germline, CDR1 is SEHNR, CDR2 FQNEAQ (reference sequence). Trimming took off 8 bases at V and 8 bases at J, with 13 bases between the two ends. CDR3 loop: CASLRVLDEQFF. The CDR3 DNA reads as TGTGCCAGCTTGAGGGTATTGGATGAGCAGTTCTTC.

The sample holds a few counts of this clonotype. The rearrangement uses TRBV5-5 and TRBJ2-1; D may match TRBD1 or TRBD2 (5 bases each). Germline V gene data show CDR1 as SGHKS and CDR2 as YYEKEE (reference sequence). The V end lost 4 bases, the J end lost 4 bases, and 12 bases lay between the germline ends. The length of the CDR3 is 14 residues. Here the CDR3 reads CASSRDGFYNEQFF. In DNA, the CDR3 is TGTGCCAGCAGCCGGGACGGGTTTTACAATGAGCAGTTCTTC.

This chain connects TRBV7-3 to TRBJ1-4; D is uncertain. Trimming left V 5 bases short and J 6 bases short, with 4 bases between. The CDR3 has 11 amino acids. CDR1 is SGHTA, CDR2 FQGTGA, per germline. The CDR3: CASSPHEKLFF. DNA of the CDR3: TGTGCCAGCAGCCCCCATGAAAAACTGTTTTTT.